The 28 T cell receptor beta chains given below trace back to one sample, sequenced in a study of blood T cell repertoires in COVID-19. Some clones are missing from TCRdb's copy, which holds only in-frame ones; the method was immunoSEQ multiplex PCR. The repertoire includes 150,000 or so clones, 65% to 85% of them detected once, and less than 6% sits in the top ten. The sample taken for sequencing was PBMCs or T cells enriched from blood (not recorded which). These TCRs come from a woman aged 45 to 65 who had been exposed to COVID-19.

The rearrangement joins TRBV6-5 to TRBJ2-7; 8 bases match TRBD1. CDR1 MNHEY and CDR2 SVGAGI come from the germline V gene. Trimming took 2 bases from V and 6 from J; bases not matched to a gene: 6. There are 14 residues in the CDR3. CDR3 sequence reads: CASSYPGQGGEQYF. The CDR3 DNA sequence: TGTGCCAGCAGTTACCCTGGACAGGGCGGCGAGCAGTACTTC.

The chain recombines TRBV6-4 with TRBJ2-1; 9 bases are shared with TRBD2. Losses at the gene ends were 3 bases for V and 5 bases for J; bases not matched to a gene: 5. CDR3 length: 15 amino acids. Germline assignment: CDR1 MRHNA and CDR2 SNTAGT. The CDR3 bases are TGTGCCAGCAGTGAGTTGAGCGGGGGGAACAATGAGCAGTTCTTC. It translates to CASSELSGGNNEQFF.

The chain joins TRBV5-1 to TRBJ2-3; the match to TRBD2 covers 9 bases. The V gene's germline CDR1 is SGHRS and CDR2 YFSETQ. V dropped 2 bases and J dropped 2; count of bases not matched to a gene: 3. This CDR3 is built from 15 residues. CDR3 nucleotide sequence: TGCGCCAGCAGCTTACTAGCGGGTTCCACAGATACGCAGTATTTT. It encodes CASSLLAGSTDTQYF.

CDR3 amino acids: CASSPSKAGSGGPKGHEQFF. The CDR3 region has the DNA TGCGCCAGCAGCCCATCAAAAGCAGGTAGCGGGGGGCCCAAGGGTCATGAGCAGTTCTTC. This chain links TRBV4-3 with TRBJ2-1; 10 nucleotides match TRBD2. The germline CDR1 and CDR2 sequences are LGHNA and YSLEER. V trimming: 4 bases; J trimming: 8 bases; junction bases outside the gene matches: 23. The CDR3 totals 20 residues.

The rearrangement joins TRBV19 to TRBJ2-7, with a possible D match to TRBD2 (7 bases). V lost 2 bases, J lost 1 base, and 18 bases lay in between. Germline values: CDR1 LNHDA, CDR2 SQIVND (reference sequence). This CDR3 has 17 amino acids. The CDR3 loop is CASSIRVRGAKSYEQYF. The CDR3 DNA is TGTGCCAGTAGTATAAGGGTTCGGGGGGCGAAATCCTACGAGCAGTACTTC.

The rearrangement uses TRBV7-8 and TRBJ2-1, with 13 bases lining up with TRBD2. The CDR3 is 16 amino acids. The J segment lost 7 bases and the V segment lost 2 bases, leaving 5 bases of the junction unmatched. CDR1 SGHVS and CDR2 FQNEAQ come from the germline V gene. The CDR3 spells CASSLTLAGGFNEQFF. CDR3 bases: TGTGCCAGCAGCTTAACACTAGCGGGGGGGTTTAATGAGCAGTTCTTC.

The chain employs TRBV5-1 and TRBJ2-1; 9 positions agree with TRBD2. The germline V gene encodes CDR1 SGHRS and CDR2 YFSETQ. V lost 2 bases to trimming and J lost 1 base; unmatched junction nucleotides: 7. The length of the CDR3 is 17 residues. The DNA of the CDR3 is TGCGCCAGCAGCTTAGGTAGCGGGAGTGTGTCCTACAATGAGCAGTTCTTC. Encoded protein: CASSLGSGSVSYNEQFF.

CDR3 protein: CASSYSKPNSNQPQHF. CDR3 nucleotides: TGTGCCAGCAGTTACTCGAAACCTAATAGCAATCAGCCCCAGCATTTT. V usage is TRBV6-2 or TRBV6-3 and J usage is TRBJ1-5; D not resolved. V lost 0 bases, J lost 0 bases, and 9 bases lay in between. Germline values: CDR1 MNHEY, CDR2 SVGEGT. CDR3 length: 16 amino acids.

The chain combines TRBV9 with TRBJ1-1; D unresolved. The length of the CDR3 is 15 residues. The V gene lost 0 bases and the J gene lost 3 bases, with 12 bases spanning the gap. Per the germline V gene, CDR1 is SGDLS and CDR2 is YYNGEE. CDR3 sequence: CASSVAPDWDTEAFF. CDR3 nucleotides: TGTGCCAGCAGCGTAGCCCCGGACTGGGACACTGAAGCTTTCTTT. The full variable domain, rest sourced from reference TRBV9 and TRBJ1-1, is DSGVTQTPKHLITATGQRVTLRCSPRSGDLSVYWYQQSLDQGLQFLIQYYNGEERAKGNILERFSAQQFPDLHSELNLSSLELGDSALYFCASSVAPDWDTEAFFGQGTRLTVV.

The CDR3 DNA sequence: TGTGCCAGCTCACCCCTGTATGGGGGAGGGGAATACGAGCAGTACTTC. This codes for CASSPLYGGGEYEQYF. V gene TRBV18 combines with J gene TRBJ2-7; 7 bases align to TRBD2. J lost 4 bases, V lost 3 bases, and 12 bases had no gene match. The CDR3 is 16 amino acids. Germline V gene lookup returns CDR1 KGHSH and CDR2 LQKENI.

This chain connects TRBV9 to TRBJ2-7; 7 nucleotides match TRBD1. From germline, CDR1 is SGDLS and CDR2 YYNGEE. This CDR3 has 16 residues. J was trimmed by 6 bases and V by 0 bases; bases with no gene match: 12. CDR3 protein: CASSVATGRGLSEQYF. The CDR3 DNA reads TGTGCCAGCAGCGTAGCTACGGGCAGGGGGTTGAGCGAGCAGTACTTC.

CDR3 DNA: TGTGCCAGTAGTTGGGGCAGCACTATGAACACTGAAGCTTTCTTT. Translated, it gives CASSWGSTMNTEAFF. This chain links TRBV19 with TRBJ1-1, with D perhaps TRBD1 (5 bases). The CDR3 covers 15 residues. Trimming took 5 bases from V and 0 from J, leaving 13 bases between them. Germline CDR1 and CDR2: LNHDA and SQIVND (reference sequence).

The chain employs TRBV18 and TRBJ2-2; 7 bases are shared with TRBD2. Germline V gene data show CDR1 as KGHSH and CDR2 as LQKENI. The V gene end was trimmed by 3 bases and the J gene end by 5 bases; junction bases not matched to a gene: 6. This CDR3 spans 15 amino acids. The CDR3 DNA follows: TGTGCCAGCTCACCGGGACTAACGTCAACCGGGGAGCTGTTTTTT. It is translated as CASSPGLTSTGELFF.

V and J are TRBV5-1 and TRBJ2-1, with TRBD1 identical over 7 bases. The CDR3 length is 15 residues. Losses at the gene ends were 2 bases for V and 7 bases for J; bases not matched to a gene: 9. Germline CDR1 SGHRS, CDR2 YFSETQ. CDR3 bases: TGCGCCAGCAGCTTAAAGGGGGCGGATGGGAATGAGCAGTTCTTC. Translating it yields CASSLKGADGNEQFF.

CDR3 residues: CASSSDRGGIETQYF. In DNA form, the CDR3 reads TGTGCCAGCAGTTCTGACAGGGGAGGGATAGAGACCCAGTACTTC. The rearrangement uses TRBV2 and TRBJ2-5; possible D gene TRBD1, 8 bases. The CDR3 runs to 15 residues. V lost 5 bases and J lost 4, with 17 bases in between. CDR1 SNHLY and CDR2 FYNNEI come from the germline V gene. The whole variable domain, filled in from reference TRBV2 and TRBJ2-5, reads EPEVTQTPSHQVTQMGQEVILRCVPISNHLYFYWYRQILGQKVEFLVSFYNNEISEKSEIFDDQFSVERPDGSNFTLKIRSTKLEDSAMYFCASSSDRGGIETQYFGPGTRLLVL.

The chain employs TRBV2 and TRBJ2-7, with 9 nucleotides matching TRBD2. CDR3 length: 14 amino acids. J was trimmed by 2 bases and V by 8 bases; bases with no gene match: 7. In germline, CDR1 is SNHLY, CDR2 FYNNEI. DNA for the CDR3: TGTGCCAGCCCAAGTAGCGGGAGTGCCTACGAGCAGTACTTC. Its protein is CASPSSGSAYEQYF.

The genes are TRBV6-5 and TRBJ2-1, with TRBD2 as a possible D gene (5 bases). V gave up 9 bases and J gave up 9 bases, with 12 bases separating them. The CDR3 consists of 11 residues. Per germline, CDR1 MNHEY and CDR2 SVGAGI. CDR3 sequence: CASILAGEQFF. CDR3 bases: TGTGCCAGTATCCTAGCTGGTGAGCAGTTCTTC.

The genes are TRBV11-2 and TRBJ2-7; 10 bases are shared with TRBD2. With 10 bases clipped from V and 7 bases from J, the junction kept 7 bases outside the gene matches. Germline V lookup: CDR1 SGHAT, CDR2 FQNNGV. The CDR3 has 12 amino acids. The CDR3 protein is CATAGGDLEQYF. In DNA form, the CDR3 reads TGTGCCACAGCGGGGGGGGACCTAGAGCAGTACTTC.

The chain is built from TRBV19 and TRBJ1-2; D call uncertain. Germline lookup yields CDR1 LNHDA and CDR2 SQIVND (reference sequence). Trimming shortened V by 3 bases and J by 1 base, and 6 bases separated the two germline ends. The CDR3 is 13 residues long. CDR3 region: CASSMGFNYGYTF. The CDR3, as DNA: TGTGCCAGTAGTATGGGCTTTAACTATGGCTACACCTTC.

The V and J genes are TRBV7-3 and TRBJ1-3; possibly TRBD1 for D (5 bases). There are 15 residues in the CDR3. The V end lost 5 bases, the J end lost 5 bases, and 16 bases lay between the germline ends. Germline CDR1 reads SGHTA; CDR2 reads FQGTGA. CDR3 DNA sequence: TGTGCCAGCAGCCCCGGGGGGATCGATAGAAACACCATATATTTT. It yields the protein CASSPGGIDRNTIYF.

The chain recombines TRBV19 with TRBJ2-7, with D unclear. Trimming took off 5 bases at V and 4 bases at J, with 15 bases between the two ends. This CDR3 is 14 amino acids long. Looked up from germline, CDR1 is LNHDA and CDR2 is SQIVND (reference sequence). CDR3 protein: CASSPEALLYEQYF. CDR3 coding DNA: TGTGCCAGTAGTCCAGAGGCCTTGTTGTACGAGCAGTACTTC.

The CDR3 DNA reads TGTGCCAGCAGCTTAGTACCGGCCCACGGGGGTGACTACGAGCAGTACTTC. As protein: CASSLVPAHGGDYEQYF. V gene TRBV11-2 combines with J gene TRBJ2-7; maybe TRBD2 (6 bases). Trimming removed 1 base from V and 3 bases from J, with 19 bases in between. In germline, CDR1 is SGHAT, CDR2 FQNNGV. The CDR3 is 17 residues long. The complete variable domain, with remaining parts taken from reference TRBV11-2 and TRBJ2-7, reads EAGVAQSPRYKIIEKRQSVAFWCNPISGHATLYWYQQILGQGPKLLIQFQNNGVVDDSQLPKDRFSAERLKGVDSTLKIQPAKLEDSAVYLCASSLVPAHGGDYEQYFGPGTRLTVT.

The chain combines TRBV30 with TRBJ2-5, with 9 bases lining up with TRBD2. Germline loops: CDR1 GTSNPN, CDR2 SVGIG (reference sequence). CDR3 size: 14 residues. The J segment lost 4 bases and the V segment lost 0 bases, leaving 3 bases of the junction unmatched. The CDR3 protein is CAWSVSTSGETQYF. The CDR3 DNA sequence: TGTGCCTGGAGTGTTTCGACTAGCGGAGAGACCCAGTACTTC. Complete variable domain (other parts from reference TRBV30 and TRBJ2-5): SQTIHQWPATLVQPVGSPLSLECTVEGTSNPNLYWYRQAAGRGLQLLFYSVGIGQISSEVPQNLSASRPQDRQFILSSKKLLLSDSGFYLCAWSVSTSGETQYFGPGTRLLVL.

The chain has TRBV5-6 and TRBJ2-2, with 10 bases that match TRBD1. Germline V CDR1 and CDR2: SGHDT, YYEEEE. The junction had 3 bases not matched to a gene; V was cut back by 4 bases and J by 3 bases. The CDR3 has 15 residues. The CDR3 sequence: CASSRDRGHTGELFF. CDR3 nucleotides: TGTGCCAGCAGCCGTGACAGGGGGCACACCGGGGAGCTGTTTTTT.

The chain has TRBV7-2 and TRBJ2-3; TRBD2 matches 12 bases. CDR1 and CDR2 (germline): SGHTA, FQGNSA. The trim removed 4 bases at V and 8 bases at J, leaving 7 bases unmatched. This CDR3 has 15 amino acids. The CDR3 DNA reads as TGTGCCAGCAGCTCCGGACTAGCGGGAACCGGTACGCAGTATTTT. Translated: CASSSGLAGTGTQYF.

This sequence joins TRBV12-5 and TRBJ1-3; TRBD1 matches 8 bases. The CDR3 is 14 amino acids. V was pared by 7 bases and J by 3 bases, with 5 bases of the junction left unmatched. Germline V lookup: CDR1 LGHNT, CDR2 FRNRAP. The CDR3 spells CASAFTGGGNTIYF. As DNA, the CDR3 is TGTGCTAGTGCCTTCACAGGGGGTGGAAACACCATATATTTT.

The chain has TRBV5-5 and TRBJ1-4; a possible D gene is TRBD1 (5 bases). Trimming took off 0 bases at V and 8 bases at J, with 8 bases between the two ends. The CDR3 contains 13 residues. The V gene's germline CDR1 is SGHKS and CDR2 YYEKEE (reference sequence). The DNA for the CDR3 is TGTGCCAGCAGCTTGGCCCGGGGGGAAAAACTGTTTTTT. Translation: CASSLARGEKLFF.

J is TRBJ2-7 and V is TRBV6-9, with D maybe TRBD1 (6 bases). V was cut by 4 bases and J by 2 bases, with 15 bases left in between. Germline loops: CDR1 MNHGY, CDR2 SVAAGI. This CDR3 has 15 residues. DNA of the CDR3: TGTGCCAGCAGTTGGGTCCCTAACAGGGCCTACGAGCAGTACTTC. This sequence encodes CASSWVPNRAYEQYF.